This T cell receptor (beta chain) was captured in a study of cytomegalovirus exposure and HLA in healthy donors. The donors were part of the validation cohort of 120 or so subjects. That cohort was separate from the first cohort, which comprised about 670 subjects. The repertoire was sequenced with immunoSEQ multiplex PCR; TCRdb's copy has only in-frame clones and lacks some. The sample consists of 65,000 to 80,000 clones, roughly 95% of them appearing once. The CDR3 has 17 amino acids. Germline V gene data show CDR1 as LGHNA and CDR2 as YSLEER. V lost 4 bases to trimming and J lost 4 bases; unmatched junction nucleotides: 8.

The receptor's source is a woman aged 18-29 years in good health and CMV-seropositive. This chain joins TRBV4-3 and TRBJ2-3, with 13 nucleotides matching TRBD2. Material: PBMCs. The CDR3 protein is CASSRHGTSGVSDTQYF. Written as DNA, the CDR3 is TGCGCCAGCAGCCGCCACGGGACTAGCGGGGTTTCAGATACGCAGTATTTT.